The rows below give T cell receptor beta chains drawn from one sample of a study of blood T cell repertoires in COVID-19. Sequencing was performed with immunoSEQ multiplex PCR; in TCRdb, only in-frame clones are kept and a portion is missing. The sample yields a few hundred thousand clones, approximately 86% seen once. Sequencing used peripheral blood. Source of these receptors: an older woman with COVID-19, enrolled during active disease. Both conserved end residues are part of each CDR3. The D gene is left open where the match is weak. Size is omitted from some rows. Given values are once, few, many or a class for expanded clones.

V gene	D gene	J gene	clone size	CDR3 protein	CDR3 DNA
TRBV6-2/TRBV6-3	NA	TRBJ2-3	once	CASSPLAFPDTQYF	TGTGCCAGCAGTCCCCTAGCTTTCCCAGATACGCAGTATTTT
TRBV2	NA	TRBJ2-1	NA	CASSVRGLLSNEQFF	TGTGCCAGCAGTGTCCGGGGACTCCTCTCCAATGAGCAGTTCTTC
TRBV4-1	NA	TRBJ2-5	NA	CASSQDRGGGSQETQYF	TGCGCCAGCAGCCAAGATCGTGGGGGGGGCAGTCAAGAGACCCAGTACTTC
TRBV18	NA	TRBJ2-3	NA	CASSPSGPDTQYF	TGTGCCAGCTCACCCTCAGGGCCAGATACGCAGTATTTT
TRBV7-6	NA	TRBJ2-7	NA	CASSFGESYEQYF	TGTGCCAGCAGCTTTGGAGAGAGCTACGAGCAGTACTTC
TRBV29-1	NA	TRBJ1-2	NA	CSTGTTYGYTF	TGCAGCACCGGGACTACATATGGCTACACCTTC
TRBV30	TRBD1	TRBJ1-5	NA	CAWSPGTGHQPQHF	TGTGCCTGGAGTCCCGGGACAGGACATCAGCCCCAGCATTTT
TRBV19	TRBD1	TRBJ1-2	NA	CASSTGQGYGYTF	TGTGCCAGTAGTACCGGACAGGGCTATGGCTACACCTTC
TRBV5-1	NA	TRBJ1-1	NA	CASSLEQGVAFF	TGCGCCAGCAGCTTGGAGCAGGGTGTAGCTTTCTTT
TRBV6-5	NA	TRBJ2-7	few	CASSYSPQGGEQYF	TGTGCCAGCAGTTACAGCCCGCAGGGAGGCGAGCAGTACTTC
TRBV19	NA	TRBJ1-3	NA	CASRVGASGNTIYF	TGTGCCAGTAGAGTAGGAGCGTCTGGAAACACCATATATTTT
TRBV19	TRBD1	TRBJ1-2	NA	CASSIGSAGGLGYTF	TGTGCCAGTAGTATAGGGTCGGCAGGGGGCCTCGGCTACACCTTC
TRBV4-2	NA	TRBJ1-5	few	CASSQAYGTYHQPQHF	TGTGCCAGCAGCCAGGCCTATGGGACATATCACCAGCCCCAGCATTTT
TRBV7-3	TRBD2	TRBJ2-1	NA	CASSPRIAGAIEQFF	TGTGCCAGCAGCCCTCGGATAGCGGGGGCTATTGAGCAGTTCTTC
TRBV5-1	NA	TRBJ2-6	NA	CASSPIVSGVSGANVLTF	TGCGCCAGCAGCCCAATAGTTTCAGGGGTCTCTGGGGCCAACGTCCTGACTTTC
TRBV2	NA	TRBJ1-6	NA	CASSLTGNNSPLHF	TGTGCCAGCAGCCTAACAGGGAATAATTCACCCCTCCACTTT
TRBV6-5	TRBD1	TRBJ1-2	NA	CASSPLDRLNYGYTF	TGTGCCAGCAGCCCACTGGACAGGCTTAACTATGGCTACACCTTC
TRBV7-3	TRBD2	TRBJ2-5	NA	CASSLRRGLAGQETQYF	TGTGCCAGCAGCTTAAGGAGGGGCCTAGCGGGGCAAGAGACCCAGTACTTC
TRBV13	TRBD2	TRBJ2-5	NA	CASSLGGGRETQYF	TGTGCCAGCAGCTTAGGGGGAGGGCGAGAGACCCAGTACTTC
TRBV11-3	TRBD2	TRBJ2-5	NA	CASSPQGLPWETQYF	TGTGCCAGCAGCCCCCAGGGACTACCCTGGGAGACCCAGTACTTC
TRBV6-6	NA	TRBJ2-7	NA	CASKDGSSYEQYF	TGTGCCAGCAAGGATGGGAGCTCCTACGAGCAGTACTTC
TRBV4-3	NA	TRBJ2-4	NA	CASSPSPRSKAKNIQYF	TGCGCCAGCAGCCCTTCCCCGCGGAGCAAAGCCAAAAACATTCAGTACTTC
TRBV19	TRBD1	TRBJ1-2	few	CASSTTGDYGYTF	TGTGCCAGTAGTACTACAGGGGACTATGGCTACACCTTC
TRBV7-9	TRBD2	TRBJ2-7	NA	CASSSGLAFHEQYF	TGTGCCAGCAGCTCGGGACTAGCTTTCCACGAGCAGTACTTC
TRBV3-1/TRBV3-2	TRBD1	TRBJ1-2	NA	CASSQVGQGANYGYTF	TGTGCCAGCAGCCAAGTAGGGCAGGGGGCGAACTATGGCTACACCTTC
TRBV7-9	NA	TRBJ1-1	few	CASSLDSTSTEAFF	TGTGCCAGCAGCTTAGACAGTACGAGCACTGAAGCTTTCTTT
TRBV5-1	TRBD2	TRBJ2-5	NA	CASSYTTAGGGQETQYF	TGCGCCAGCAGCTATACAACGGCGGGGGGAGGGCAAGAGACCCAGTACTTC
TRBV7-2	NA	TRBJ2-2	NA	CASSSSGTHTGELFF	TGTGCCAGCAGCTCATCCGGGACTCACACCGGGGAGCTGTTTTTT
TRBV5-6	NA	TRBJ1-3	NA	CASTSQGHTEYTIYF	TGTGCCAGCACCAGTCAAGGACACACTGAGTACACCATATATTTT
TRBV6-5	NA	TRBJ1-3	NA	CARDNTCSGNTIYF	TGTGCCAGGGACAACACTTGCTCTGGAAACACCATATATTTT
TRBV6-5	TRBD2	TRBJ2-7	once	CASSYSAAGGSYEQYF	TGTGCCAGCAGTTACTCTGCGGCGGGGGGCTCCTACGAGCAGTACTTC
TRBV3-1/TRBV3-2	NA	TRBJ2-1	NA	CASSRPAGGNEQFF	TGTGCCAGCAGCCGTCCGGCAGGGGGGAATGAGCAGTTCTTC
TRBV5-6	NA	TRBJ1-6	NA	CASNPDSDYNSPLHF	TGTGCCAGCAACCCGGACAGCGATTATAATTCACCCCTCCACTTT
TRBV9	NA	TRBJ1-6	NA	CASRPGATNSPLHF	TGTGCCAGCAGACCAGGGGCTACGAATTCACCCCTCCACTTT
TRBV18	TRBD1	TRBJ2-6	NA	CASSPLSGQSGANVLTF	TGTGCCAGCTCACCACTTTCGGGACAGTCTGGGGCCAACGTCCTGACTTTC
TRBV2	TRBD2	TRBJ2-5	NA	CATGGGETQYF	TGTGCCACCGGGGGGGGTGAGACCCAGTACTTC